Each of the 25 T cell receptor beta chains below was sequenced from the same sample in a study of shared clonotypes between healthy human individuals. Libraries were prepared by immunoSEQ multiplex PCR; TCRdb keeps only in-frame clonotypes and omits some of them. The sample lists some 480,000 clones, roughly 85% occurring once. The sequencing sample was made of PBMCs. Every receptor here comes from a middle-aged woman in good health. Some clones in this sample may be carry-over from other donors' samples.

This clone was detected only a few times. V is TRBV7-2 and J is TRBJ2-1; 7 bases map to TRBD1. The CDR3 totals 15 residues. The germline gives CDR1 SGHTA, CDR2 FQGNSA. V was pared by 6 bases and J by 0 bases, with 5 bases of the junction left unmatched. CDR3 sequence reads: CASSWGQSSYNEQFF. CDR3 DNA sequence: TGTGCCAGCAGTTGGGGACAGAGCTCCTACAATGAGCAGTTCTTC.

The gene calls are TRBV6-6 and TRBJ2-7; D is uncertain. The V end lost 4 bases, the J end lost 6 bases, and 13 bases lay between the germline ends. Germline V gene data show CDR1 as MNHNY and CDR2 as SVGAGI (reference sequence). The CDR3 totals 13 residues. This chain's CDR3 is CASSSFPTGEQYF. The CDR3 bases are TGTGCCAGCAGTTCATTCCCGACTGGCGAGCAGTACTTC.

This chain connects TRBV19 to TRBJ2-2; D remains ambiguous. The CDR3 covers 14 residues. Germline CDR1 and CDR2: LNHDA and SQIVND (reference sequence). V was cut by 2 bases and J by 3 bases, with 7 bases left in between. The CDR3 DNA follows: TGTGCCAGTAGTATACAGGACCACACCGGGGAGCTGTTTTTT. This gives the protein CASSIQDHTGELFF. Looking up the rest from reference TRBV19 and TRBJ2-2 gives the full variable domain: DGGITQSPKYLFRKEGQNVTLSCEQNLNHDAMYWYRQDPGQGLRLIYYSQIVNDFQKGDIAEGYSVSREKKESFPLTVTSAQKNPTAFYLCASSIQDHTGELFFGEGSRLTVL.

This chain links TRBV6-5 with TRBJ2-2; tentatively, D is TRBD1 (6 bases). Germline CDR1 MNHEY, CDR2 SVGAGI. Trimming shortened V by 5 bases and J by 13 bases, and 17 bases separated the two germline ends. The CDR3 totals 13 residues. CDR3 region: CASSRQGTSVLFF. The CDR3 coding sequence is TGTGCCAGCAGTCGTCAGGGGACATCCGTGCTGTTTTTT.

This clone was counted only a few times. Additional DNA sequences in this sample encode the identical CDR3. The chain carries TRBV20-1 and TRBJ2-7; D is ambiguous. Trimming left V 1 base short and J 4 bases short, with 5 bases between. This CDR3 is built from 11 residues. CDR1 is DFQATT, CDR2 SNEGSKA, per germline (reference sequence). In DNA form, the CDR3 reads TGCAGTGCTAGAGTGGGGTACGAGCAGTACTTC. This gives the protein CSARVGYEQYF.

The CDR3 spells CASRNTRGQSREAFF. The CDR3 DNA sequence: TGTGCCAGCAGAAATACCAGGGGGCAGTCCCGTGAAGCTTTCTTT. The chain recombines TRBV11-2 with TRBJ1-1; 8 bases line up with TRBD1. The CDR3 sequence is 15 residues long. The germline V gene encodes CDR1 SGHAT and CDR2 FQNNGV. The V segment lost 6 bases and the J segment 7 bases; nucleotides outside the gene matches: 13.

J is TRBJ2-7 and V is TRBV30; D is ambiguous. The CDR3 is made up of 13 amino acids. V was trimmed by 4 bases and J by 6 bases, leaving 16 bases between them. Germline CDR1 and CDR2: GTSNPN and SVGIG (reference sequence). CDR3 sequence (DNA): TGTGCCTGGAAATCTCCTGGGGTCGCCGAGCAGTACTTC. This gives the protein CAWKSPGVAEQYF.

The J gene is TRBJ2-3, the V gene TRBV5-1, with D tentatively TRBD2 (5 bases). The CDR3 totals 15 residues. Trimming took off 0 bases at V and 2 bases at J, with 10 bases between the two ends. In germline, CDR1 is SGHRS, CDR2 YFSETQ. CDR3 sequence (DNA): TGCGCCAGCAGCTTGGCGGGCGGGCTCACAGATACGCAGTATTTT. It yields the protein CASSLAGGLTDTQYF. The complete variable domain, with remaining parts taken from reference TRBV5-1 and TRBJ2-3, reads KAGVTQTPRYLIKTRGQQVTLSCSPISGHRSVSWYQQTPGQGLQFLFEYFSETQRNKGNFPGRFSGRQFSNSRSEMNVSTLELGDSALYLCASSLAGGLTDTQYFGPGTRLTVL.

A few counts support this clone. The rearrangement joins TRBV19 to TRBJ1-1; TRBD1 agrees at 9 bases. The CDR3 totals 15 residues. Germline V CDR1 and CDR2: LNHDA, SQIVND (reference sequence). J gave up 7 bases and V 8 bases, and 14 bases lay outside the gene matches. CDR3 sequence reads: CASYSPGQGYFEAFF. CDR3 bases: TGTGCCAGTTACTCACCGGGACAGGGTTATTTTGAAGCTTTCTTT.

The chain carries TRBV2 and TRBJ2-3; D is unresolved. Trimming cost V 5 bases and J 1 base, with 16 bases left between them. The germline V gene has CDR1 SNHLY and CDR2 FYNNEI. This CDR3 spans 16 amino acids. The CDR3 bases are TGTGCCAGCAGTACCCCCCTCAGTGGGGGCACAGATACGCAGTATTTT. It translates to CASSTPLSGGTDTQYF. Variable domain in full (rest from reference TRBV2 and TRBJ2-3): EPEVTQTPSHQVTQMGQEVILRCVPISNHLYFYWYRQILGQKVEFLVSFYNNEISEKSEIFDDQFSVERPDGSNFTLKIRSTKLEDSAMYFCASSTPLSGGTDTQYFGPGTRLTVL.

Of note for this clone: The identical CDR3 is also encoded by other nucleotide sequences in the sample. The chain joins TRBV6-1 to TRBJ2-6, with D possibly being TRBD2 (5 bases). V was clipped by 2 bases and J by 4 bases, with 12 bases between them. CDR1 is MNHNS, CDR2 SASEGT, per germline. The CDR3 contains 16 residues. For the CDR3, the DNA is TGTGCCAGCAGTGAATTGGACTTCCCCGGGGCCAACGTCCTGACTTTC. Protein product: CASSELDFPGANVLTF.

V gene TRBV28 combines with J gene TRBJ2-7, with TRBD2 matching 13 bases. Germline V gives CDR1 MDHEN, CDR2 SYDVKM. The ends lost 5 bases at V and 3 bases at J; junction bases unmatched: 4. The length of the CDR3 is 15 residues. The CDR3: CASSVGTSGNYEQYF. CDR3 sequence (DNA): TGTGCCAGCAGTGTTGGGACTAGCGGGAACTACGAGCAGTACTTC.

This chain joins TRBV18 and TRBJ1-1; D is ambiguous. Germline CDR1 is KGHSH and CDR2 is LQKENI. Trimming pared 3 bases from V and 2 bases from J, leaving 7 bases between. This CDR3 spans 13 amino acids. The CDR3 here is CASSPGPNTEAFF. DNA for the CDR3: TGTGCCAGCTCACCCGGGCCAAACACTGAAGCTTTCTTT.

The chain combines TRBV7-3 with TRBJ1-1; TRBD1 might be the D (5 bases). The CDR3 totals 15 residues. With 1 base removed from V and 5 bases from J, the gap between germline ends came to 14 bases. Germline loops: CDR1 SGHTA, CDR2 FQGTGA. CDR3 nucleotide sequence: TGTGCCAGCAGCTTAAACGGGGGTCTGAGGACTGAAGCTTTCTTT. This gives the protein CASSLNGGLRTEAFF.

This clone was detected once. The rearrangement joins TRBV7-2 to TRBJ2-5, with 12 bases that match TRBD1. Germline CDR1 reads SGHTA; CDR2 reads FQGNSA. The CDR3 sequence is 16 residues long. Trimming cost V 3 bases and J 6 bases; bases outside gene matches: 8. The chain's CDR3 is CASSFKGTGGGKTQYF. The CDR3, as DNA: TGTGCCAGCAGCTTTAAAGGGACAGGGGGCGGAAAGACCCAGTACTTC.

This clone was detected a few times. The chain joins TRBV27 to TRBJ2-7; TRBD2 matches 9 bases. The CDR3 sequence is 15 residues long. Germline CDR1 is MNHEY and CDR2 is SMNVEV (reference sequence). After removal of 5 bases from V and 0 bases from J, the junction contained 5 bases not matched to a gene. CDR3 sequence (DNA): TGTGCCAGCAGTACTGCGGGAGGGCTCTCCTACGAGCAGTACTTC. Its translation: CASSTAGGLSYEQYF.

The CDR3 sequence is CASSLEGFATDTQYF. CDR3 bases: TGTGCCAGCAGCCTCGAGGGCTTCGCCACAGATACGCAGTATTTT. The chain couples TRBV27 to TRBJ2-3; possibly TRBD2 for D (5 bases). V dropped 6 bases and J dropped 2 bases, with 15 bases sitting between them. This CDR3 contains 15 residues. CDR1 MNHEY and CDR2 SMNVEV come from the germline V gene (reference sequence).

The CDR3 coding sequence is TGTGCCAGTAGTATGGGTGGGCAGGGCGGTCAGCCCCAGCATTTT. This encodes CASSMGGQGGQPQHF. The chain recombines TRBV19 with TRBJ1-5; TRBD1 might be the D (5 bases). The CDR3 contains 15 residues. CDR1 LNHDA and CDR2 SQIVND come from the germline V gene (reference sequence). The germline V and J ends were trimmed by 3 bases and 6 bases, with 15 bases remaining between them.

V and J are TRBV7-3 and TRBJ2-3, with D tentatively TRBD2 (5 bases). This CDR3 has 14 amino acids. CDR1 SGHTA and CDR2 FQGTGA come from the germline V gene. V was trimmed by 2 bases and J by 5 bases, leaving 11 bases between them. The CDR3 is CASSLFTGKDTQYF. In nucleotides, the CDR3 is TGTGCCAGCAGCTTATTCACGGGGAAAGATACGCAGTATTTT.

The J gene is TRBJ2-2, the V gene TRBV6-5; D gene uncertain. The CDR3 spans 14 residues. Germline V gene lookup returns CDR1 MNHEY and CDR2 SVGAGI. V shed 6 bases and J shed 1 base, with 9 bases lying between them. CDR3 DNA sequence: TGTGCCAGCAGCCGGTCGGGGAACACCGGGGAGCTGTTTTTT. As protein: CASSRSGNTGELFF.

The V gene is TRBV7-2, the J gene TRBJ2-3; 7 bases match TRBD2. The CDR3 is made up of 16 amino acids. V was clipped by 3 bases and J by 0 bases; unmatched bases: 6. Germline assignment: CDR1 SGHTA and CDR2 FQGNSA. In DNA, the CDR3 is TGTGCCAGCAGCTTCGCGGGAGCCACTAGCACAGATACGCAGTATTTT. Protein sequence: CASSFAGATSTDTQYF.

This clone is a singleton in its sample. In the same sample, other DNA sequences code for this CDR3. This chain uses TRBV5-4 with TRBJ2-5, with unresolved D. This CDR3 has 13 residues. CDR1 is SGHNT and CDR2 is YYREEE in the germline V gene (reference sequence). Deletions cut 0 bases from V and 5 bases from J, with 8 bases between. The CDR3 is CASSLGSRETQYF. DNA of the CDR3: TGTGCCAGCAGCTTGGGTAGCAGGGAGACCCAGTACTTC.

V usage is TRBV30 and J usage is TRBJ1-6; a weak D match, TRBD1 (6 bases). Trimming took off 1 base at V and 10 bases at J, with 17 bases between the two ends. CDR1 is GTSNPN, CDR2 SVGIG, per germline (reference sequence). This CDR3 comprises 15 residues. CDR3 residues: CAWSEYSGGKSPLHF. The CDR3 nucleotides are TGTGCCTGGAGTGAATATTCGGGGGGCAAATCACCCCTCCACTTT.

This chain uses TRBV6-5 with TRBJ2-7; D is possibly TRBD2 (6 bases). Germline-derived CDR1 and CDR2 are MNHEY and SVGAGI. Deletions cut 0 bases from V and 5 bases from J, with 14 bases between. The CDR3 is made up of 15 amino acids. The CDR3 nucleotides are TGTGCCAGCAGTTACTCAAGCGGGCGAATGCACGAGCAGTACTTC. It encodes CASSYSSGRMHEQYF.

This clone has a handful of counts. The genes are TRBV11-2 and TRBJ2-7, with 7 bases fitting TRBD2. J gave up 2 bases and V 5 bases, and 9 bases lay outside the gene matches. This CDR3 spans 15 amino acids. Per germline, CDR1 SGHAT and CDR2 FQNNGV. CDR3 sequence reads: CASSPRAGVTYEQYF. CDR3 DNA: TGTGCCAGCAGCCCCCGGGCGGGAGTGACCTACGAGCAGTACTTC.